Shown below are 29 T cell receptor beta chains from a single sample sequenced in a study of CD8+ T cells in alopecia areata. cDNA reverse transcribed from extracted RNA served as the sequencing template. Produced via immunoSEQ multiplex PCR; TCRdb's table is partial and in-frame only. Of around 300,000 clones listed, roughly 60% are singletons. Regarding treatment: oral pan-JAK inhibitor, 5-10 mg twice daily. This specimen consisted of CD4+ T cells sorted from blood, obtained between weeks 51 and 54, from a patient treated with tofacitinib. The receptors come from a human donor with alopecia areata.

The chain combines TRBV30 with TRBJ1-4; no firm D call. The CDR3 sequence is 15 residues long. V was pared by 4 bases and J by 7 bases, with 19 bases between. Germline V gene lookup returns CDR1 GTSNPN and CDR2 SVGIG (reference sequence). The CDR3 sequence is CAWNPPLRVGEKLFF. CDR3 bases: TGTGCCTGGAACCCCCCTTTGAGGGTGGGTGAAAAACTGTTTTTT.

This clone was counted a few times. This chain connects TRBV29-1 to TRBJ2-3, with D uncertain. Germline V lookup: CDR1 SQVTM, CDR2 ANQGSEA. Trimming pared 0 bases from V and 6 bases from J, leaving 10 bases between. The CDR3 consists of 13 residues. CDR3 region: CSVEEVTTDTQYF. The DNA of the CDR3 is TGCAGCGTTGAAGAGGTTACTACCGATACGCAGTATTTT.

The CDR3 spells CAWSRRRNSNQPQHF. The CDR3 nucleotides are TGTGCCTGGAGTCGTCGTCGGAATAGCAATCAGCCCCAGCATTTT. This rearrangement joins TRBV30 to TRBJ1-5; D not resolved. The CDR3 runs to 15 residues. Trimming left V 2 bases short and J 0 bases short, with 11 bases between. Germline V lookup: CDR1 GTSNPN, CDR2 SVGIG (reference sequence).

The chain employs TRBV5-4 and TRBJ1-2; the match to TRBD1 covers 7 bases. The germline CDR1 and CDR2 sequences are SGHNT and YYREEE (reference sequence). After removal of 4 bases from V and 8 bases from J, the junction contained 14 bases not matched to a gene. The CDR3 sequence is 15 residues long. CDR3 protein: CASSPSKGQHRGYTF. The CDR3 DNA reads TGTGCCAGCAGCCCTAGCAAGGGACAGCATCGAGGCTACACCTTC. Using reference TRBV5-4 and TRBJ1-2 for the parts outside the CDR3, the full variable domain is ETGVTQSPTHLIKTRGQQVTLRCSSQSGHNTVSWYQQALGQGPQFIFQYYREEENGRGNFPPRFSGLQFPNYSSELNVNALELDDSALYLCASSPSKGQHRGYTFGSGTRLTVV.

This rearrangement joins TRBV12-5 to TRBJ2-1; TRBD2 aligns across 10 bases. CDR1 is LGHNT and CDR2 is FRNRAP in the germline V gene. V lost 6 bases, J lost 4 bases, and 6 bases stayed unmatched. This CDR3 comprises 15 residues. The CDR3 spells CASGLSGGSYNEQFF. The CDR3 region has the DNA TGTGCTAGTGGCCTTAGCGGGGGGTCATACAATGAGCAGTTCTTC. Full variable domain (outside the CDR3, taken from reference TRBV12-5 and TRBJ2-1): DARVTQTPRHKVTEMGQEVTMRCQPILGHNTVFWYRQTMMQGLELLAYFRNRAPLDDSGMPKDRFSAEMPDATLATLKIQPSEPRDSAVYFCASGLSGGSYNEQFFGPGTRLTVL.

The CDR3 DNA is TGTGCCAGCCGGACAGGAGGCAATCAGCCCCAGCATTTT. Encoded protein: CASRTGGNQPQHF. The chain joins TRBV2 to TRBJ1-5; 7 bases are a match to TRBD1. The germline V gene encodes CDR1 SNHLY and CDR2 FYNNEI. Trimming cost V 8 bases and J 2 bases; bases outside gene matches: 3. This CDR3 has 13 amino acids.

V is TRBV5-1 and J is TRBJ2-7; the D is unclear. This CDR3 has 14 residues. Germline loops: CDR1 SGHRS, CDR2 YFSETQ. Deletions cut 0 bases from V and 2 bases from J, with 9 bases between. The CDR3: CASSLGAGAYEQYF. DNA of the CDR3: TGCGCCAGCAGCTTGGGGGCAGGCGCCTACGAGCAGTACTTC. The variable domain in full, completed from reference TRBV5-1 and TRBJ2-7, reads KAGVTQTPRYLIKTRGQQVTLSCSPISGHRSVSWYQQTPGQGLQFLFEYFSETQRNKGNFPGRFSGRQFSNSRSEMNVSTLELGDSALYLCASSLGAGAYEQYFGPGTRLTVT.

This clone was detected a few times. This sequence joins TRBV10-3 and TRBJ2-2; D perhaps matches TRBD2 (5 bases). The ends were cut back, 3 bases at V and 6 bases at J, with 14 bases in the middle. Per germline, CDR1 ENHRY and CDR2 SYGVKD. This CDR3 contains 15 residues. CDR3 DNA sequence: TGTGCCATCAGTGACCCTTCGGGATCCCCCGGGGAGCTGTTTTTT. Encoded protein: CAISDPSGSPGELFF.

The chain is built from TRBV2 and TRBJ1-1; possibly TRBD1 for D (6 bases). The ends were cut back, 6 bases at V and 7 bases at J, with 18 bases in the middle. The length of the CDR3 is 14 residues. The V gene's germline CDR1 is SNHLY and CDR2 FYNNEI. The CDR3 DNA reads TGTGCCAGCAGGGAGACAGGACCGCTCAGTGAAGCTTTCTTT. Residues: CASRETGPLSEAFF.

The chain uses TRBV29-1 and TRBJ2-3; possibly TRBD1 for D (6 bases). Trimming removed 5 bases from V and 4 bases from J, with 10 bases in between. The germline V gene encodes CDR1 SQVTM and CDR2 ANQGSEA. CDR3 length: 12 amino acids. CDR3 sequence reads: CSVTGSADTQYF. CDR3 DNA: TGCAGCGTTACAGGGAGCGCAGATACGCAGTATTTT.

The J gene is TRBJ2-5, the V gene TRBV4-3; tentatively, D is TRBD2 (6 bases). The CDR3 consists of 16 residues. Germline V gene sequence: CDR1 LGHNA, CDR2 YSLEER. Trimming pared 1 base from V and 5 bases from J, leaving 17 bases between. The CDR3, as DNA: TGCGCCAGCAGCCAAGTCTTAAGGGACGGAGGGGAGACCCAGTACTTC. Its translation: CASSQVLRDGGETQYF.

As regards this clone: At the DNA level, this CDR3 is encoded by other sequences in the same sample as well. The gene calls are TRBV20-1 and TRBJ2-3; D gene unclear. Germline V CDR1 and CDR2: DFQATT, SNEGSKA (reference sequence). This CDR3 is 11 amino acids long. The germline V and J ends were trimmed by 3 bases and 3 bases, with 4 bases remaining between them. The CDR3 spells CSASGTDTQYF. DNA of the CDR3: TGCAGTGCTAGCGGAACAGATACGCAGTATTTT.

For this clone: A read error may produce the germline difference seen at one junction end. The CDR3 sequence: CASRLTGAIYGYTF. The CDR3, as DNA: TGTGCCAGCCGCTTGACAGGAGCGATCTATGGCTACACCTTC. The chain joins TRBV5-4 to TRBJ1-2, with D possibly TRBD1 on 6 matching bases. From germline, CDR1 is SGHNT and CDR2 YYREEE (reference sequence). The CDR3 loop spans 14 amino acids.

V and J are TRBV4-2 and TRBJ1-1, with 10 bases aligning to TRBD1. J was trimmed by 0 bases and V by 0 bases; bases with no gene match: 7. The germline V gene has CDR1 LGHNA and CDR2 YNFKEQ. The CDR3 loop spans 18 amino acids. Here the CDR3 reads CASSQDRDRGLLNTEAFF. The DNA for the CDR3 is TGTGCCAGCAGCCAAGATCGGGACAGGGGCCTTTTGAACACTGAAGCTTTCTTT.

This chain joins TRBV6-6 and TRBJ1-6; D gene unclear. The CDR3 loop spans 14 amino acids. The germline V and J ends were trimmed by 10 bases and 0 bases, with 10 bases remaining between them. From germline, CDR1 is MNHNY and CDR2 SVGAGI (reference sequence). The CDR3 loop is CATRASSYNSPLHF. DNA of the CDR3: TGTGCCACCCGGGCCAGCTCCTATAATTCACCCCTCCACTTT.

The genes are TRBV5-6 and TRBJ2-5, with D hard to call. The CDR3 runs 14 residues. The V and J ends lost 2 bases and 0 bases respectively, with 8 bases between them. CDR1 is SGHDT, CDR2 YYEEEE, per germline. The CDR3 reads CASSLGRYQETQYF. The CDR3, as DNA: TGTGCCAGCAGCTTAGGAAGGTACCAAGAGACCCAGTACTTC.

This clone turned up a few times. The chain couples TRBV30 to TRBJ1-2; unclear D gene. This CDR3 is 14 amino acids long. The germline CDR1 and CDR2 sequences are GTSNPN and SVGIG (reference sequence). V was trimmed by 1 base and J by 1 base, leaving 10 bases between them. CDR3 DNA: TGTGCCTGGAGTGGAACAAAGGGTAACTATGGCTACACCTTC. Its protein is CAWSGTKGNYGYTF.

This clone was observed a few times. The V gene is TRBV7-9, the J gene TRBJ2-7; the D gene is possibly TRBD2 (6 bases). V gave up 1 base and J gave up 6 bases, with 19 bases separating them. Per germline, CDR1 SEHNR and CDR2 FQNEAQ (reference sequence). This CDR3 comprises 16 residues. The CDR3 region has the DNA TGTGCCAGCAGCTTAGGTCTACCGGGACTGGAAGGCGAGCAGTACTTC. Its protein product is CASSLGLPGLEGEQYF.

V gene TRBV7-2 combines with J gene TRBJ2-7; 7 positions agree with TRBD1. CDR3 length equals 14 residues. The germline CDR1 and CDR2 sequences are SGHTA and FQGNSA. The J segment lost 3 bases and the V segment lost 3 bases, leaving 5 bases of the junction unmatched. The CDR3 coding sequence is TGTGCCAGCAGCTTTCAGCAGGGGGTCTACGAGCAGTACTTC. Protein sequence: CASSFQQGVYEQYF.

The chain has TRBV6-5 and TRBJ1-1, with D perhaps matching TRBD1 (5 bases). The germline V gene encodes CDR1 MNHEY and CDR2 SVGAGI. This CDR3 has 13 amino acids. Trimming cost V 4 bases and J 3 bases, with 9 bases left between them. CDR3: CASSLGAHTEAFF. CDR3 bases: TGTGCCAGCAGTTTAGGGGCCCACACTGAAGCTTTCTTT.

In DNA, the CDR3 is TGTGCCAGCTCACCATGGGGAGGGGCTGTCTGGGAGCCCCAGCATTTT. Protein sequence: CASSPWGGAVWEPQHF. V is TRBV18 and J is TRBJ1-5; possibly TRBD1 for D (5 bases). Germline V gene sequence: CDR1 KGHSH, CDR2 LQKENI. The CDR3 length is 16 residues. Trimming removed 2 bases from V and 8 bases from J, with 19 bases in between. The variable domain in full, with the rest retrieved from reference TRBV18 and TRBJ1-5, is NAGVMQNPRHLVRRRGQEARLRCSPMKGHSHVYWYRQLPEEGLKFMVYLQKENIIDESGMPKERFSAEFPKEGPSILRIQQVVRGDSAAYFCASSPWGGAVWEPQHFGDGTRLSIL.

The CDR3 loop is CASMGRGRTGELFF. CDR3 coding DNA: TGTGCCAGCATGGGGCGGGGACGCACCGGGGAGCTGTTTTTT. The rearrangement links TRBV27 to TRBJ2-2, with a weak D call TRBD2 (6 bases). The V gene's germline CDR1 is MNHEY and CDR2 SMNVEV (reference sequence). The CDR3 length is 14 residues. V lost 7 bases to trimming and J lost 4 bases, with 13 bases between them.

V and J are TRBV9 and TRBJ2-3, with D uncertain. CDR1 and CDR2 from the germline V gene are SGDLS and YYNGEE. The CDR3 runs 14 residues. Trimming left V 0 bases short and J 1 base short, with 6 bases between. Here the CDR3 reads CASSVADGTDTQYF. The CDR3 DNA follows: TGTGCCAGCAGCGTAGCGGACGGCACAGATACGCAGTATTTT.

This chain links TRBV20-1 with TRBJ2-2, with unresolved D. This CDR3 comprises 11 residues. Between the trimmed V and J ends, which lost 7 bases and 8 bases, there was a span of 11 bases. Germline CDR1 and CDR2: DFQATT and SNEGSKA (reference sequence). DNA of the CDR3: TGCAGTGTTAAGGACCGTGGGGAGCTGTTTTTT. This encodes CSVKDRGELFF.

The V and J genes are TRBV4-1 and TRBJ1-5, with 7 bases lining up with TRBD1. V lost 1 base and J lost 6; bases outside the gene matches: 6. The CDR3 is made up of 15 amino acids. Germline CDR1 is MGHRA and CDR2 is YSYEKL. CDR3: CASSQVEGAGQPQHF. CDR3 coding DNA: TGCGCCAGCAGCCAAGTAGAGGGGGCGGGTCAGCCCCAGCATTTT.

As regards this clone: Other DNA variants within this sample encode the same CDR3. V is TRBV7-9 and J is TRBJ2-5; 8 nucleotides line up with TRBD2. The germline CDR1 and CDR2 sequences are SEHNR and FQNEAQ (reference sequence). The CDR3 length is 13 residues. The V gene end was trimmed by 1 base and the J gene end by 5 bases; junction bases not matched to a gene: 0. The CDR3 loop is CASSLGLAETQYF. CDR3 nucleotides: TGTGCCAGCAGCTTAGGACTAGCGGAGACCCAGTACTTC.

The rearrangement links TRBV29-1 to TRBJ2-3, with TRBD1 identical over 8 bases. The trim removed 6 bases at V and 0 bases at J, leaving 5 bases unmatched. CDR3 length: 14 residues. CDR1 and CDR2 (germline): SQVTM, ANQGSEA. For the CDR3, the DNA is TGCAGCGTAGAGGACAGGGCTAGCACAGATACGCAGTATTTT. This translates into CSVEDRASTDTQYF.

V is TRBV30 and J is TRBJ1-5; D possibly corresponds to TRBD1 (6 bases). This CDR3 spans 15 amino acids. Deletions cut 2 bases from V and 2 bases from J, with 13 bases between. Germline V CDR1 and CDR2: GTSNPN, SVGIG (reference sequence). The CDR3 spells CAWSTGFRGNQPQHF. The CDR3, as DNA: TGTGCCTGGAGTACAGGGTTTCGGGGCAATCAGCCCCAGCATTTT.

In its sample, this clone was seen once. The chain couples TRBV15 to TRBJ2-5; 9 bases fit TRBD2. From germline, CDR1 is LNHNV and CDR2 YYDKDF (reference sequence). V dropped 4 bases and J dropped 2; count of bases not matched to a gene: 5. CDR3 length: 15 amino acids. CDR3 sequence reads: CATSTGTSRQETQYF. The CDR3 DNA is TGTGCCACCAGCACCGGGACTAGCAGACAAGAGACCCAGTACTTC.